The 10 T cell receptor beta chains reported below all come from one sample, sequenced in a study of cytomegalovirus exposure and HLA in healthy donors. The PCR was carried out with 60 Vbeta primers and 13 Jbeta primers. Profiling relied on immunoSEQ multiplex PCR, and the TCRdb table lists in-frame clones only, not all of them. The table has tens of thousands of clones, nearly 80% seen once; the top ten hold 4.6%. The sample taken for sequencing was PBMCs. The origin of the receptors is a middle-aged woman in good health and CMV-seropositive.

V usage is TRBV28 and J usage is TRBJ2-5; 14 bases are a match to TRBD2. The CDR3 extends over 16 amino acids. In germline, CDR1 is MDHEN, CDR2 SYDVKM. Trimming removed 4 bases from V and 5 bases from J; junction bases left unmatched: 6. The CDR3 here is CASSSWTSGRTETQYF. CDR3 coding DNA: TGTGCCAGCAGTTCCTGGACTAGCGGGAGGACCGAGACCCAGTACTTC.

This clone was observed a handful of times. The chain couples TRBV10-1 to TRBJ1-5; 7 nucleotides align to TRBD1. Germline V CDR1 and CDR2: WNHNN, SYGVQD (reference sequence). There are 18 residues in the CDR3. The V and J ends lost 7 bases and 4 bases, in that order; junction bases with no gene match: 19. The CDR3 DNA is TGCGCCAGCAACCTCACGATGGTTACCGGGACAGTTAATCAGCCCCAGCATTTT. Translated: CASNLTMVTGTVNQPQHF.

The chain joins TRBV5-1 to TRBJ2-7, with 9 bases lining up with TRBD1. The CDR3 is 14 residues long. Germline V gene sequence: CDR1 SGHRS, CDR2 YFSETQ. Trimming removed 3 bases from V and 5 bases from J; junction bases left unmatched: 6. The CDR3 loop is CASSSGQGNHEQYF. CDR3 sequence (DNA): TGCGCCAGCAGCTCGGGACAGGGCAACCACGAGCAGTACTTC.

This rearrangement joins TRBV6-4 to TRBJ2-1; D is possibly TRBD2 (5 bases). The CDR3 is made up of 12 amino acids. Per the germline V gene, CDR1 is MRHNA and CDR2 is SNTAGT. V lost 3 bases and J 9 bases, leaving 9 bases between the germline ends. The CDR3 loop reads CASSDSSCEQFF. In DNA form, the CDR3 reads TGTGCCAGCAGTGATTCTAGCTGTGAGCAGTTCTTC.

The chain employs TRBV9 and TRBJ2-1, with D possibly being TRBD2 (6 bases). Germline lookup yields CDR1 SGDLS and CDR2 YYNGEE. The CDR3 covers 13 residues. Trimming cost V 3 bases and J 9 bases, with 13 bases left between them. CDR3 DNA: TGTGCCAGCAGCGCCCTGAGGAGGGTTGAGCAGTTCTTC. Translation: CASSALRRVEQFF.

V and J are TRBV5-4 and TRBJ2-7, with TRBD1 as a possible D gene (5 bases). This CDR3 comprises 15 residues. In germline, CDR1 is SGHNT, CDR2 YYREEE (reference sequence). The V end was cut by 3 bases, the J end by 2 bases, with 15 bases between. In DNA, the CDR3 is TGTGCCAGCAGCTCCGGTGTAGGGGCGGCCTACGAGCAGTACTTC. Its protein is CASSSGVGAAYEQYF.

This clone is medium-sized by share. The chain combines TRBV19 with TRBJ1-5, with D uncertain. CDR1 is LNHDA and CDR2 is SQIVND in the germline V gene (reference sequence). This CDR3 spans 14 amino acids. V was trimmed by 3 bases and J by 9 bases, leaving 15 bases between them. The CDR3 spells CASSIAGNGRPQHF. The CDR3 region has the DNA TGTGCCAGTAGTATTGCTGGTAATGGGAGGCCCCAGCATTTT.

The CDR3 nucleotides read TGTGCCAGCAGCAAAGGGGCACAAAGGCGGGGAGATGAGCAGTTCTTC. It translates to CASSKGAQRRGDEQFF. The chain is built from TRBV21-1 and TRBJ2-1; TRBD2, the table's D call, was not compared with the DNA. TRBV21-1 counts as a pseudogene. The length of the CDR3 is 16 residues.

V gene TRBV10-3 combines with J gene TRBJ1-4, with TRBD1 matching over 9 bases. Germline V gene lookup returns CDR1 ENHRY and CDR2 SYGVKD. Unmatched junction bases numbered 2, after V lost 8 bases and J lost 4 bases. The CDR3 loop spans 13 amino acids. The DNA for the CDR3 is TGTGCCATCGGGGACAGGGTTAATGAAAAACTGTTTTTT. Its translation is CAIGDRVNEKLFF.

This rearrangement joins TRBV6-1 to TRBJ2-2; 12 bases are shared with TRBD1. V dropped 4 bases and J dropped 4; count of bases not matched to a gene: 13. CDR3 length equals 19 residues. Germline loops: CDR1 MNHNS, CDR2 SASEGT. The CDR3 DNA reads TGTGCCAGCAGTGCCGGGACAGGGGGCGTCGTCGGAATCACCGGGGAGCTGTTTTTT. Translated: CASSAGTGGVVGITGELFF.